This entry lists 3 T cell receptor beta chains sequenced from one sample in a study of shared clonotypes between healthy human individuals (dated by TCRdb to the early 2020s). Libraries were built with the immunoSEQ multiplex PCR assay. The table was pulled from immuneACCESS by TCRdb, which kept in-frame rearrangements only. Such tables lose some clones; where checked, under half of the loss comes from unresolved V genes, and the rest has no known cause. The sample records around 550,000 clones, 90% to 97% of which are singletons. About 0.057% of the sample is taken by the ten largest. The sequenced material came from naive CD4+ T cells sorted from blood. What the cell subset or site label conveys for this sample: CD45RA+ positively selected. The receptors come from a woman aged 25 to 45 in good health.

The V call is TRBV18, the J call TRBJ1-2, with TRBD1 matching 9 bases. CDR3 size: 14 residues. Germline V lookup: CDR1 KGHSH, CDR2 LQKENI. V lost 5 bases and J lost 10; bases outside the gene matches: 11. CDR3 DNA: TGTGCCAGCTCAACTACGGGACAGGGTTTGACCTACACCTTC. Amino acid sequence: CASSTTGQGLTYTF.

As to this clone: This same CDR3 is encoded by further DNA sequences in the sample. V is TRBV7-9 and J is TRBJ1-1; the D gene is possibly TRBD1 (5 bases). The V end lost 1 base, the J end lost 2 bases, and 5 bases lay between the germline ends. The CDR3 totals 13 residues. Germline V lookup: CDR1 SEHNR, CDR2 FQNEAQ (reference sequence). The CDR3 coding sequence is TGTGCCAGCAGCTTAGGGACAAACACTGAAGCTTTCTTT. Translation: CASSLGTNTEAFF.

This clone was counted a single time. The V and J genes are TRBV25-1 and TRBJ2-7; the D gene is possibly TRBD1 (6 bases). V lost 4 bases to trimming and J lost 3 bases, with 16 bases between them. CDR3 length equals 15 residues. Germline V CDR1 and CDR2: MGHDK, SYGVNS. CDR3 residues: CASSGPQGSSYEQYF. For the CDR3, the DNA is TGTGCCAGCAGTGGCCCCCAGGGGAGCAGCTACGAGCAGTACTTC.